What follows are 24 T cell receptor beta chains derived from one specimen sequenced in a study of blood T cells in healthy people across ages. With a J-beta primer mix and a sample-barcoded 5' primer, a second PCR ran about 7 to 12 cycles. MiXCR was run by TCRdb on the 5' RACE reads, yielding one entry per CDR3 protein. Of about 1.8 million distinct CDR3 sequences in the sample, about 50% were seen once. The sequenced sample was blood. These receptors were obtained from a woman between 40 and 50 years old in good health.

The chain combines TRBV20-1 with TRBJ1-2, with 8 bases fitting TRBD1. Germline CDR1 is DFQATT and CDR2 is SNEGSKA (reference sequence). V shed 3 bases, J shed 8 bases, and the junction held 8 bases outside the gene matches. This CDR3 is built from 13 residues. The CDR3 region has the DNA TGCAGTGCTAGGGGGACAGGCCAGGGGGGCTACACCTTC. Its translation is CSARGTGQGGYTF.

The table lists this clonotype with a few counts. This rearrangement joins TRBV6-5 to TRBJ1-2; the D gene is possibly TRBD1 (5 bases). V was shortened by 0 bases and J by 2 bases, with 19 bases between the two germline ends. Germline CDR1 is MNHEY and CDR2 is SVGAGI. The CDR3 runs to 18 residues. The CDR3 loop is CASSYSSKGTGENYGYTF. In DNA, the CDR3 is TGTGCCAGCAGTTACTCGTCAAAAGGAACAGGAGAGAACTATGGCTACACCTTC.

V usage is TRBV20-1 and J usage is TRBJ2-7; 16 nucleotides agree with TRBD2. Germline loops: CDR1 DFQATT, CDR2 SNEGSKA (reference sequence). V was clipped by 6 bases and J by 7 bases; unmatched bases: 12. This CDR3 is 16 amino acids long. CDR3 loop: CSALLGTSGGAWEQYF. DNA of the CDR3: TGCAGTGCCTTATTAGGGACTAGCGGGGGGGCGTGGGAGCAGTACTTC.

This sequence joins TRBV9 and TRBJ2-5; D remains ambiguous. Germline CDR1 SGDLS, CDR2 YYNGEE. The V and J ends lost 0 bases and 13 bases respectively, with 16 bases between them. The CDR3 sequence is 13 residues long. The CDR3 DNA is TGTGCCAGCAGCGTAGGGGGTGCTTATGAGCGGTACTTC. Translation: CASSVGGAYERYF.

The chain links TRBV7-3 to TRBJ1-1; unclear D gene. V lost 2 bases, J lost 10 bases, and 14 bases lay in between. CDR1 and CDR2 (germline): SGHTA, FQGTGA. The CDR3 loop spans 13 amino acids. The CDR3 coding sequence is TGTGCCAGCAGCTTAGATTTTCGGGGTGCAGCTTTCTTT. This encodes CASSLDFRGAAFF. Full variable domain (rest looked up from reference TRBV7-3 and TRBJ1-1): GAGVSQTPSNKVTEKGKYVELRCDPISGHTALYWYRQSLGQGPEFLIYFQGTGAADDSGLPNDRFFAVRPEGSVSTLKIQRTERGDSAVYLCASSLDFRGAAFFGQGTRLTVV.

In its sample, this clonotype was seen a few times. The chain combines TRBV10-2 with TRBJ2-7; D is unresolved. CDR3 size: 16 residues. The ends were cut back, 0 bases at V and 1 base at J, with 13 bases in the middle. The germline gives CDR1 WSHSY, CDR2 SAAADI. The CDR3: CASSESIHRSSYEQYF. The CDR3 bases are TGCGCCAGCAGTGAGTCCATACATCGGTCGTCCTACGAGCAGTACTTC.

The chain couples TRBV28 to TRBJ2-1, with D possibly being TRBD1 or TRBD2 (5 bases each). CDR1 is MDHEN and CDR2 is SYDVKM in the germline V gene. This CDR3 region has 16 residues. V shed 4 bases and J shed 8 bases, with 21 bases lying between them. The CDR3 region is CASSYPRLGERYEQFF. In DNA form, the CDR3 reads TGTGCCAGCAGTTACCCCCGTTTGGGGGAGAGGTATGAGCAGTTCTTC. The full variable domain, its missing parts supplied by reference TRBV28 and TRBJ2-1, is DVKVTQSSRYLVKRTGEKVFLECVQDMDHENMFWYRQDPGLGLRLIYFSYDVKMKEKGDIPEGYSVSREKKERFSLILESASTNQTSMYLCASSYPRLGERYEQFFGPGTRLTVL.

This clonotype was seen only once. The rearrangement uses TRBV5-1 and TRBJ2-2; D might be TRBD1 (6 bases). This CDR3 contains 13 residues. Germline V gives CDR1 SGHRS, CDR2 YFSETQ. Trimming took off 3 bases at V and 6 bases at J, with 9 bases between the two ends. This CDR3 is CASSCAGAGELFF. Written as DNA, the CDR3 is TGCGCCAGCAGCTGCGCAGGGGCCGGGGAGCTGTTTTTT.

The chain recombines TRBV29-1 with TRBJ2-5; 7 bases line up with TRBD2. Germline CDR1 and CDR2: SQVTM and ANQGSEA. The CDR3 runs to 13 residues. Losses at the gene ends were 7 bases for V and 2 bases for J; bases not matched to a gene: 7. The DNA for the CDR3 is TGCAGCGCCCTCATGGGGGGGCAAGAGACCCAGTACTTC. Translated: CSALMGGQETQYF.

Only a few counts were recorded for this clonotype. The rearrangement joins TRBV7-8 to TRBJ2-3; 11 bases match TRBD1. The V and J ends lost 5 bases and 3 bases, in that order; junction bases with no gene match: 10. Germline V gene sequence: CDR1 SGHVS, CDR2 FQNEAQ. The CDR3 totals 17 residues. The DNA of the CDR3 is TGTGCCAGCAGCACCAGGCCCGGGACAGGGGGAACAGATACGCAGTATTTT. Protein sequence: CASSTRPGTGGTDTQYF.

This clonotype turned up a few times. This chain links TRBV7-2 with TRBJ2-3, with 10 bases that match TRBD2. Germline assignment: CDR1 SGHTA and CDR2 FQGNSA. V dropped 5 bases and J dropped 5; count of bases not matched to a gene: 4. This CDR3 is built from 14 residues. CDR3 nucleotides: TGTGCCAGCAGCCTCACTAGCGGGAAAGATACGCAGTATTTT. Its protein is CASSLTSGKDTQYF.

This clonotype came up a few times. J is TRBJ2-4 and V is TRBV4-1; D gene unclear. The J call may be wrong; the DNA end is better matched by TRBJ2-7. The CDR3 is made up of 15 amino acids. From germline, CDR1 is MGHRA and CDR2 YSYEKL. CDR3 nucleotide sequence: TGCGCCAGCAGCCAAGGGACGGTGATCATGGGCGAGCAGTACTTC. Its translation: CASSQGTVIMGEQYF.

This clonotype was seen a few times. The V gene is TRBV7-2, the J gene TRBJ2-5; no firm D call. CDR1 is SGHTA, CDR2 FQGNSA, per germline. This CDR3 spans 14 amino acids. V was cut by 1 base and J by 10 bases, with 16 bases left in between. The CDR3 reads CASSLGVLVSGQYF. In DNA, the CDR3 is TGTGCCAGCAGCTTAGGTGTCCTAGTGTCGGGCCAGTACTTC. Complete variable domain (other parts from reference TRBV7-2 and TRBJ2-5): GAGVSQSPSNKVTEKGKDVELRCDPISGHTALYWYRQSLGQGLEFLIYFQGNSAPDKSGLPSDRFSAERTGGSVSTLTIQRTQQEDSAVYLCASSLGVLVSGQYFGPGTRLLVL.

The chain recombines TRBV6-1 with TRBJ2-6, with D possibly matching TRBD1 (5 bases). This CDR3 contains 17 residues. V was trimmed by 0 bases and J by 0 bases, leaving 9 bases between them. Germline CDR1 reads MNHNS; CDR2 reads SASEGT. The CDR3 nucleotides are TGTGCCAGCAGTGAAGCGGCAGGGCTCTCTGGGGCCAACGTCCTGACTTTC. Translated: CASSEAAGLSGANVLTF.

This rearrangement joins TRBV10-3 to TRBJ2-4, with TRBD1 matching 7 bases. Trimming took 4 bases from V and 3 from J; bases not matched to a gene: 3. The V gene's germline CDR1 is ENHRY and CDR2 SYGVKD. CDR3 length: 14 residues. As DNA, the CDR3 is TGTGCCATCAGTGCACAGGGGAGCAAAAACATTCAGTACTTC. Amino acid sequence: CAISAQGSKNIQYF.

V usage is TRBV12-3 or TRBV12-4 and J usage is TRBJ1-5, with 9 nucleotides matching TRBD1. The CDR3 has 15 amino acids. V shed 6 bases and J 6 bases; nucleotides not matched to a gene: 9. The CDR3 bases are TGTGCCAGCAGAATCGACGGACAGGGGAGTCAGCCCCAGCATTTT. Protein: CASRIDGQGSQPQHF.

The chain uses TRBV7-2 and TRBJ2-1; 12 bases align to TRBD1. V lost 5 bases, J lost 7 bases, and 6 bases stayed unmatched. CDR1 is SGHTA and CDR2 is FQGNSA in the germline V gene. This CDR3 region has 15 residues. The CDR3 spells CASSKGQGARNEQFF. For the CDR3, the DNA is TGTGCCAGCAGCAAGGGACAGGGGGCGCGGAATGAGCAGTTCTTC.

This rearrangement joins TRBV12-3 or TRBV12-4 to TRBJ2-4, with no clear D. The DNA matches TRBJ2-5 better at its end, which makes the J call doubtful. There are 12 residues in the CDR3. The CDR3, as DNA: TGTGCCAGCAGTAACCCTACTGAGACCCAGTACTTC. Protein: CASSNPTETQYF.

V is TRBV27 and J is TRBJ2-7; D is ambiguous. CDR1 MNHEY and CDR2 SMNVEV come from the germline V gene (reference sequence). The CDR3 has 14 residues. The V and J ends lost 6 bases and 6 bases respectively, with 18 bases between them. CDR3 region: CASSPRTERLEQYF. CDR3 DNA: TGTGCCAGCAGCCCTCGGACCGAACGACTCGAGCAGTACTTC.

This clonotype has a single count. At one end, the junction sequence differs from germline, possibly due to a read error. This chain joins TRBV7-7 and TRBJ2-5; weak D call: TRBD1 (5 bases). The CDR3 is made up of 14 amino acids. Germline CDR1 reads SSHAT; CDR2 reads FNYEAQ (reference sequence). The CDR3 loop reads CASSVSTAQETQYF. The CDR3 coding sequence is TGTGCTAGCAGCGTATCGACAGCCCAAGAGACCCAGTACTTC.

This chain uses TRBV14 with TRBJ2-5; perhaps TRBD1 as D (5 bases). The length of the CDR3 is 15 residues. V was clipped by 1 base and J by 2 bases, with 11 bases between them. Germline CDR1 SGHDN, CDR2 FVKESK. The CDR3 spells CASSQVTGFQETQYF. Here the CDR3 DNA reads TGTGCCAGCAGCCAAGTAACAGGATTTCAAGAGACCCAGTACTTC.

The chain links TRBV4-2 to TRBJ2-1; 8 bases map to TRBD2. Trimming at V came to 4 bases and at J to 4 bases, leaving 6 bases not matched to a gene. Germline V gene sequence: CDR1 LGHNA, CDR2 YNFKEQ. The CDR3 loop spans 15 amino acids. The CDR3 loop reads CASSPLADQYNEQFF. The CDR3 DNA follows: TGTGCCAGCAGCCCACTAGCGGACCAATACAATGAGCAGTTCTTC.

The chain recombines TRBV5-6 with TRBJ2-5; possibly TRBD2 for D (6 bases). Germline-derived CDR1 and CDR2 are SGHDT and YYEEEE. The length of the CDR3 is 17 residues. The V and J ends lost 4 bases and 2 bases respectively, with 21 bases between them. CDR3 sequence reads: CASSLGVGDSGQETQYF. The DNA of the CDR3 is TGTGCCAGCAGCCTGGGGGTCGGTGATAGCGGACAAGAGACCCAGTACTTC.

The genes are TRBV5-1 and TRBJ2-5; 10 bases are a match to TRBD2. Germline loops: CDR1 SGHRS, CDR2 YFSETQ. This CDR3 contains 18 residues. Trimming at V came to 0 bases and at J to 7 bases, leaving 15 bases not matched to a gene. The CDR3 DNA reads as TGCGCCAGCAGCTTGGTGGTTAGTAGCGGGGGGTTACCAGGGACCCAGTACTTC. Translation: CASSLVVSSGGLPGTQYF.